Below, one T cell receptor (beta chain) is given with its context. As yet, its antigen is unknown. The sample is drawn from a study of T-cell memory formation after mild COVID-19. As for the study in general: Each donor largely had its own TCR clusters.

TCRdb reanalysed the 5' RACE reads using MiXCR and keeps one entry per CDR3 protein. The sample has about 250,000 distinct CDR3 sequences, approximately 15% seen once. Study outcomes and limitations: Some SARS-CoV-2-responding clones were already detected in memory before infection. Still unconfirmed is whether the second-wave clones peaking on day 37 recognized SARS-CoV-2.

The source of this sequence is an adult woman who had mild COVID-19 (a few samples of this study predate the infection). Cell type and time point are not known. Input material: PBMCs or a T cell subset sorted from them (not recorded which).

The DNA for the CDR3 is TGTGCCACCAGCAGATCTGGGACAGGGCGCCAGTTCACTGAAGCTTTCTTT. Translating it yields CATSRSGTGRQFTEAFF. The chain uses TRBV15 and TRBJ1-1; 9 bases match TRBD1. Germline lookup yields CDR1 LNHNV and CDR2 YYDKDF (reference sequence). Trimming removed 2 bases from V and 4 bases from J; junction bases left unmatched: 11. This CDR3 contains 17 residues.